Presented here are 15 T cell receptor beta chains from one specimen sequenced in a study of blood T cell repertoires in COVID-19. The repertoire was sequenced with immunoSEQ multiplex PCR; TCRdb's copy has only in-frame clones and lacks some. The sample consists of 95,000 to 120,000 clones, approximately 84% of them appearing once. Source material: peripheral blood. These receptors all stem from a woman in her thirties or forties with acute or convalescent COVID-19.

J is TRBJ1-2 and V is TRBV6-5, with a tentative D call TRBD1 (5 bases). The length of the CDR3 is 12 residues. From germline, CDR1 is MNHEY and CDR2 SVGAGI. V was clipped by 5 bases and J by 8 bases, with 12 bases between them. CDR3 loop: CASSNTGFGYTF. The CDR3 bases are TGTGCCAGCAGTAATACAGGTTTCGGCTACACCTTC.

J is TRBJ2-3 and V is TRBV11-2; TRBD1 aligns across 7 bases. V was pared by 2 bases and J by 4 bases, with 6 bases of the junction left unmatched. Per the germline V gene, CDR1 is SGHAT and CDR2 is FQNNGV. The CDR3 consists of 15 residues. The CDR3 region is CASSLLGGHADTQYF. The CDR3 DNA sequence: TGTGCCAGCAGCTTACTAGGGGGCCACGCAGATACGCAGTATTTT.

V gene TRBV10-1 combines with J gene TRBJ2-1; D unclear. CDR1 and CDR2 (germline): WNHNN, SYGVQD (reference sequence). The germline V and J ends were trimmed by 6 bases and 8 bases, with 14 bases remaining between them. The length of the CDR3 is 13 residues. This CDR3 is CASSPSPPDEQFF. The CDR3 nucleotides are TGCGCCAGCAGCCCAAGTCCTCCGGATGAGCAGTTCTTC.

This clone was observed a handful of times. The chain's CDR3 is CAWSGTGGDIQYF. The CDR3 region has the DNA TGTGCCTGGAGCGGGACAGGGGGTGACATTCAGTACTTC. The chain links TRBV30 to TRBJ2-4, with 11 bases matching TRBD1. CDR3 length: 13 amino acids. Losses at the gene ends were 3 bases for V and 8 bases for J; bases not matched to a gene: 3. Germline V gene data show CDR1 as GTSNPN and CDR2 as SVGIG (reference sequence).

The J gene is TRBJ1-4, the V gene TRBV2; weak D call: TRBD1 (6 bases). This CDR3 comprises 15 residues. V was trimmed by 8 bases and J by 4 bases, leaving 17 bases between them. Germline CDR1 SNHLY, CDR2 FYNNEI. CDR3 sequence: CASSRGGQVNEKLFF. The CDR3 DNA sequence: TGTGCCAGCTCAAGGGGGGGGCAAGTTAATGAAAAACTGTTTTTT.

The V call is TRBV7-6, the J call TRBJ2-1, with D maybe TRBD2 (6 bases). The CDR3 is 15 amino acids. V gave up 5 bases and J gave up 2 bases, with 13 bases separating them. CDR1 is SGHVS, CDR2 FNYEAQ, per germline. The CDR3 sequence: CASSPGLTTYNEQFF. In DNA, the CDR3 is TGTGCCAGCAGCCCCGGACTAACAACCTACAATGAGCAGTTCTTC.

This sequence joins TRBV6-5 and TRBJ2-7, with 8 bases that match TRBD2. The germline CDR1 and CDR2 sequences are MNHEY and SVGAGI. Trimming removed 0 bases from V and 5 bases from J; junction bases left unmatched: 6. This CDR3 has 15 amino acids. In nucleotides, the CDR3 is TGTGCCAGCAGTTACTCAGGTAGCGGGGCCCACGAGCAGTACTTC. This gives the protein CASSYSGSGAHEQYF.

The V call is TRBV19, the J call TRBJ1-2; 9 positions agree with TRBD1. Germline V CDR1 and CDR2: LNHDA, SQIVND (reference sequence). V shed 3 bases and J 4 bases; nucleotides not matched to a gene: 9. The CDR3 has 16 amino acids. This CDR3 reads CASSMTWDRAFYGYTF. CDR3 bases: TGTGCCAGTAGTATGACGTGGGACAGGGCGTTCTATGGCTACACCTTC.

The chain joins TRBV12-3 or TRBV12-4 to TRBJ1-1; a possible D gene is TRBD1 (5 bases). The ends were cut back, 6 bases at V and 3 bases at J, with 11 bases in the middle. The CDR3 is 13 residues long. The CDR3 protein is CASSHKGDTEAFF. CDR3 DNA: TGTGCCAGCAGCCACAAAGGGGACACTGAAGCTTTCTTT.

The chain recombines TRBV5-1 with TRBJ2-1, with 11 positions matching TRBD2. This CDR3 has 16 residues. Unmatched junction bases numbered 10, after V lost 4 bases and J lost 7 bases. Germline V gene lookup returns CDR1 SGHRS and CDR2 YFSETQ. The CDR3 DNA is TGCGCCAGCAGCGCCCTTAGCGGGGGGGCCGCGAATGAGCAGTTCTTC. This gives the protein CASSALSGGAANEQFF.

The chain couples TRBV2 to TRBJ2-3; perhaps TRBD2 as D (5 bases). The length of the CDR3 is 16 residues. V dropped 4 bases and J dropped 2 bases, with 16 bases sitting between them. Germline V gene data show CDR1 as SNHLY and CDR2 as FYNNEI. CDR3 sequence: CASSGTYWGTTDTQYF. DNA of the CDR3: TGTGCCAGCAGTGGGACTTACTGGGGAACCACAGATACGCAGTATTTT.

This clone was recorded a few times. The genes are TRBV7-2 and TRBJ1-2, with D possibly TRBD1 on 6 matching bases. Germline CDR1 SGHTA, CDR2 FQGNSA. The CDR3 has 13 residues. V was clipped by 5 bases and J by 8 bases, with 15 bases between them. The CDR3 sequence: CASSPTGLEGYTF. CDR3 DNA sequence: TGTGCCAGCAGCCCAACAGGGCTGGAGGGCTACACCTTC.

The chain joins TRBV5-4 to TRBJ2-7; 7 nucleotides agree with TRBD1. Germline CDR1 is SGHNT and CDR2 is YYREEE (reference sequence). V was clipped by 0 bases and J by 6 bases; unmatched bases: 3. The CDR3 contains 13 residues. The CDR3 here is CASSLGAGGEQYF. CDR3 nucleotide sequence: TGTGCCAGCAGCTTGGGGGCAGGGGGCGAGCAGTACTTC. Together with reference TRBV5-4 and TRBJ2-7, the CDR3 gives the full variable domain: ETGVTQSPTHLIKTRGQQVTLRCSSQSGHNTVSWYQQALGQGPQFIFQYYREEENGRGNFPPRFSGLQFPNYSSELNVNALELDDSALYLCASSLGAGGEQYFGPGTRLTVT.

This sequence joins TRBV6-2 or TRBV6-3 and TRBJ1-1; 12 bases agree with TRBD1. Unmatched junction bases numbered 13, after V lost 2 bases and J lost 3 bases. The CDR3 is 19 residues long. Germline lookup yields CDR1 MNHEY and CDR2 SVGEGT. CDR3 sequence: CASSYAPWDRGQEDTEAFF. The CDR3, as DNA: TGTGCCAGCAGTTACGCGCCATGGGACAGGGGGCAAGAAGACACTGAAGCTTTCTTT.

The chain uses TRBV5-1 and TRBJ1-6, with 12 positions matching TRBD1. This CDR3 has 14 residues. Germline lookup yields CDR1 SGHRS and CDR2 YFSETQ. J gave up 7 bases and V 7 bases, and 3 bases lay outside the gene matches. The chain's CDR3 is CASGTGGSNSPLHF. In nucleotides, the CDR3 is TGCGCCAGCGGGACAGGGGGCTCGAATTCACCCCTCCACTTT.